This TCR beta chain is from a study of monozygotic twins with inflammatory bowel disease. The germline gives CDR1 LGHNA, CDR2 YSLEER. There are 14 residues in the CDR3. From the 5' RACE reads, TCRdb lists one entry per CDR3 protein and no DNA. The specimen's table records approximately 380,000 distinct CDR3 sequences. Blood was drawn once per donor, and each sample measured 2 to 2.5 ml. Sequenced input: blood. The chain uses TRBV4-3 and TRBJ2-3; the D gene TCRdb calls, TRBD1, cannot be checked with no DNA. This clonotype was obtained from a human donor with ulcerative colitis or Crohn's disease, or a healthy co-twin of an affected twin (not recorded which). CDR3 in amino acids: CASGGRGGADTQYF.